This T cell receptor beta chain came from a study of cytomegalovirus exposure and HLA in healthy donors (dated by TCRdb to the late 2010s). With regard to the full study: An earlier analysis of 587 of the donors reported 276 Gb of sequence data and 117 million unique TCR beta sequences obtained from 150 million to 200 million T cells. A later analysis re-analyzed previously published TCR beta repertoires from roughly 690 donors and added high-resolution HLA genotyping to study TCR occurrence patterns. The number of typed donors differed by locus: about 620-640 for A, B, C, DRB1 and DQB1; some 500 for DQA1; some 610 for DPA1; and some 430 for DPB1. About 5 DR-DQ haplotypes were handled as single units for association and clustering, since linkage in the cohort was strong. Both class I and class II loci were covered by HLA typing, at four-digit resolution. All discovery cohort repertoires had been generated on a single sequencing platform. A later genetic analysis used genome-wide SNP genotypes for about three fifths of the 666 donors, treating that subset as a discovery cohort. Approximately 300 gigabases of sequencing data and approximately 91 million unique TCR sequences made up an early release that covered 500 to 700 HLA-typed donors. On average, around 240,000 unique TCR beta nucleotide sequences were sequenced per donor among some 430 genotyped donors of the cohort, with roughly 20% of those sequences being non-productive. A separate validation cohort of some 130 different subjects was used in addition to the 666-subject first cohort. Of the 350 to 450 genotyped donors, approximately 83% fell in the genetic ancestry cluster associated with self-reported Caucasian donors. To predict cytomegalovirus infection status, the study combined high-throughput TCR immunosequencing, statistical association of individual TCRs with disease status, and machine learning. Donor age, sex, ethnicity and CMV serostatus were compiled together with the repertoire data. An earlier analysis of around 580 of the donors used high-throughput TCR beta sequencing to judge whether each TCR beta V gene segment behaved as functional or pseudogenic. The aim of the study was to test whether cataloging public T cell receptors could identify signatures of past pathogen exposure. Using immunosequencing, the study profiled T cell repertoires from about 610 subjects and related those repertoires to cytomegalovirus serostatus. In the later analysis, no new phenotypic data were used to find candidate immune exposures; instead, reliance was placed on TCR beta sequences and their occurrence across donors.

In regard to this clone: The antigen this receptor binds is unknown. Within one base of it there is no much larger clone, and no base qualities were kept.

Beyond this particular receptor, the publication reports: In a later analysis, HLA-associated TCR beta chains showed more clonal expansion and lower generation probabilities than non-associated chains that were equally common. Roughly uniform sequencing depth across donors was assumed in presence/absence analyses, although this assumption may not hold. Roughly 17 rarely observed V segments, including chromosome 9 orphons, were excluded from the earlier analysis of approximately 600 of the donors because counts were too low. The study listed 170 or so TCR beta chains as associated with cytomegalovirus. The only immune exposure information available for the cohort was CMV serostatus. Several of the top co-occurrence clusters appeared to be linked to parvovirus B19, influenza, CMV and Epstein-Barr virus, according to a later analysis. Linkage disequilibrium might explain the correlated functional status among segregating V segments, but an unknown experimental factor could not be ruled out. Because HLA typing was missing for some donors at each locus, association tests included only the typed subset. The authors suggested that the approach could potentially be generalized to other disease states and immunological phenotypes. The 87-base-pair reads could not distinguish some IMGT-functional V segments, including TRBV6-2 and TRBV6-3, so those segments were excluded. At a false discovery rate of 0.05, a later analysis linked roughly 17,000 TCR beta sequences to specific HLA alleles. In this cohort, only TCR beta chains were sequenced, and detectable features were limited by the absence of alpha or paired-chain data. Most TCR sequences were seen in very few donors, while some public TCRs were found in many individuals. Three of the identified cytomegalovirus-associated TCR beta chains were confirmed in vitro to be specific for cytomegalovirus antigens. In a later analysis, the rate of TCR association differed among HLA loci, with DRB1 alleles having the most associated TCRs and HLA-C alleles having the fewest. An association between a missense DCLRE1C variant and V-gene and J-gene trimming of TCR beta chains was found in a later genetic analysis and replicated in an independent cohort. According to a later analysis, most CMV-associated TCR beta chains appeared to be HLA-restricted, and the HLA associations seemed to be driven largely by CMV exposure. A further reported finding was that TCR beta sequences accurately predicted the HLA-A and HLA-B alleles for most subjects in the first cohort. In both the original and validation cohorts, the classifier was reported to diagnose cytomegalovirus status with high specificity and sensitivity. A group of highly shared sequence variants was considered likely to be a technical artifact of the sequencing pipeline. Compared with the 666-donor mean, donors in an Asian-associated ancestry cluster had fewer N-insertions in productive TCRs, according to a later genetic analysis. In an earlier analysis of 587 of the donors, most TCR beta V segments were observed in productive rearrangements about 87% or about 30% of the time, broadly matching IMGT annotations. Assigning TCR associations to individual alleles was difficult when HLA alleles, especially DR and DQ, strongly co-occurred.

The CDR3, cysteine through phenylalanine, is 15 amino acids long. Of all the DNA, just the CDR3 is kept, 45 bases in frame from base 1. Clipping removes 2 bases from V and 5 bases from J, with 6 as the unmatched junction base count. The germline V gene sets CDR1 to LGHNT and CDR2 to FRNRAP. In total, 630 or so healthy bone marrow donors made up the cohort. At the time of sampling, all cohort members were nominally healthy, though unrecorded immune exposures were likely present. The donor was CMV seropositive and was included in the group of around 300 seropositive cohort members. A peripheral blood sample was collected from each donor, and TCR beta sequencing was performed on peripheral blood mononuclear cells. The Qiagen DNeasy Blood Extraction Kit was used to extract genomic DNA from the blood cell samples. Library prep was done by the immunoSEQ multiplex PCR assay. A mixture of 60 forward primers for TCR Vbeta segments and 13 reverse primers for TCR Jbeta segments was used in the multiplex PCR. The CDR3 region of rearranged TCR beta genes was amplified from genomic DNA by a multiplex PCR assay. The amplified TCR beta libraries were sequenced on the Illumina HiSeq System as 87-base-pair reads. Per the original workflow: A later analysis counted about 80 million unique TCR beta chains across the 666 repertoires, and some 11 million of these chains were shared by at least two donors. A nearest-neighbor algorithm error-corrected the raw reads and collapsed the reads into unique sequences, merging closely related sequences to remove PCR and sequencing errors. To assign V, D and J gene segments, CDR3 sequences were aligned to IMGT reference sequences. For a sequence to be retained, a match of at least six nucleotides to both a V gene segment and a J gene segment was required. A rearrangement was called productive if the CDR3 had no stop codons and remained in frame with V and J, and every other rearrangement was called non-productive. CDR3 was defined by IMGT convention, running from the second conserved V-encoded cysteine to the conserved J-encoded phenylalanine. Sequences without an unambiguous match to a single V gene segment were excluded from the earlier analysis of over 500 of the donors. An earlier analysis of several hundred of the donors classified V segments as functional when productive rearrangements were above 56.7% and as segregating when the standard deviation between donors was above 5%. A statistical classification framework was built to diagnose cytomegalovirus status from the catalog of TCR beta chain sequences. A later analysis assigned V and J genes by comparing TCR nucleotide sequences with IMGT/GENE-DB human TR gene sequences. The TCRdist pipeline was used in a later analysis to assign CDR3 sequences and most-parsimonious VDJ recombination scenarios. A later analysis defined each TCR beta chain by its CDR3 amino acid sequence plus V-gene family, and excluded reads lacking a unique V-gene family. As a way to deal with suspected cross-contamination and a sequencing artifact, a later analysis dropped approximately 570 nucleotide sequences that were highly shared and had low generation probability. In a later analysis, a clonal expansion index for each public chain was calculated from normalized within-repertoire ranks of inferred template counts. A later analysis computed generation probabilities with a VDJ recombination model fitted to out-of-frame rearrangements, and checked the results against IGoR. In a later analysis, hypergeometric tests were used to score TCR-TCR, TCR-HLA and TCR-CMV co-occurrence, with a repertoire-size bias correction applied to TCR pairs. False discovery rates were estimated in a later analysis by permuting HLA or CMV assignments 20 times. In a later analysis, co-occurring TCRs were grouped with DBSCAN, and TCRdist sequence similarity was added when clustering was performed within HLA-allele-positive subsets. Co-occurrence clustering excluded repertoires with fewer than 30,000 or more than 120,000 public chains, plus five with anomalous nucleotide sharing. TCRdb's version of the immuneACCESS table is confined to in-frame rearrangements and falls short of the full clone set. An unresolved V gene accounts for under half of the shortfall where checked; the remainder is of unknown origin. V and J calls and clone size are given by that table; D and trimming were obtained from the DNA. The sample table records approximately 200,000 clones; about four fifths of these occur just once. The ten top clones hold roughly 1.4% of the sample.

This clonotype was sampled from a girl aged 10 to 17 in good health and CMV-seropositive. This chain joins TRBV12-5 to TRBJ2-7, with 10 bases in between that match TRBD1. The sample consisted of PBMCs. The CDR3 region: CASGLPDRGSNEQYF. The nucleotides read TGTGCTAGTGGTTTGCCGGACAGGGGGAGTAACGAGCAGTACTTC.